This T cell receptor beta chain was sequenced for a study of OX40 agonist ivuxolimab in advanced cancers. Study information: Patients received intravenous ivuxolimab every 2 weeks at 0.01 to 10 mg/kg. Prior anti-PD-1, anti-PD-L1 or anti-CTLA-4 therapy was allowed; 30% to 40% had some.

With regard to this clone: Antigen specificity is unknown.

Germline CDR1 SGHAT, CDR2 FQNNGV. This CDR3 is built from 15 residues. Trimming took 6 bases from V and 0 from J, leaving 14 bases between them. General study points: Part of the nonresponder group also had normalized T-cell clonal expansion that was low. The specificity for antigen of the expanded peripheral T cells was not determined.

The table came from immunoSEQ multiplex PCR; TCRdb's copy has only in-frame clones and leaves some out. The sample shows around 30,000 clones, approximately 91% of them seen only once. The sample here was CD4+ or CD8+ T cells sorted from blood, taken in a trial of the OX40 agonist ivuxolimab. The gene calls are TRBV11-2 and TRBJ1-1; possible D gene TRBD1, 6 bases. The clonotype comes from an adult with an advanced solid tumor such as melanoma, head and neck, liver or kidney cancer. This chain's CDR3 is CASRYDRLMNTEAFF. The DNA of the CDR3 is TGTGCCAGCAGGTACGACAGGCTCATGAACACTGAAGCTTTCTTT.